This T cell receptor (beta chain) was retrieved from a study of cytomegalovirus exposure and HLA in healthy donors. Germline loops: CDR1 MNHNS, CDR2 SASEGT. The ends were cut back, 4 bases at V and 4 bases at J, with 8 bases in the middle. This CDR3 comprises 12 residues. PCR primers comprised 60 Vbeta and 13 Jbeta primers. The table came from immunoSEQ multiplex PCR; TCRdb's copy has only in-frame clones and leaves some out. The sample lists under 150,000 clones, approximately 10% occurring once. This clone turned up a few times. Sequencing was performed on PBMCs. The rearrangement joins TRBV6-1 to TRBJ2-7, with D unresolved. The sequence derives from a woman aged 40 to 50 in good health and CMV-seropositive. The CDR3 loop reads CASSVRLYEQYF. The CDR3 nucleotides are TGTGCCAGCAGTGTTAGATTGTACGAGCAGTACTTC.